This entry lists 8 T cell receptor beta chains sequenced from one sample in a study of T cells in Graves' hyperthyroidism and ophthalmopathy. Using RNA transcripts as the source, TCR beta CDR3 regions were amplified. When the TCR CDR3 underwent first-round RT-PCR, the HTBI primer set was used. TCRdb analysed the multiplex PCR reads with MiXCR anew, one entry per CDR3 protein. There are approximately 300,000 distinct CDR3 sequences in the sample; around 17% occur only once, and 33% lies in the top ten. Sequencing used blood. All receptors come from a man aged 25 to 40 with Graves' hyperthyroidism.

This rearrangement joins TRBV27 to TRBJ2-1; D is ambiguous. The germline V and J ends were trimmed by 5 bases and 6 bases, with 17 bases remaining between them. Germline V gene sequence: CDR1 MNHEY, CDR2 SMNVEV (reference sequence). This CDR3 is 15 amino acids long. CDR3 DNA: TGTGCCAGCAGTGGAGACATATCAGCTTTCAATGAGCAGTTCTTC. Translation: CASSGDISAFNEQFF.

This clonotype was counted at least ten times. V gene TRBV11-2 combines with J gene TRBJ2-7; TRBD2 is a possible D gene (6 bases). Trimming cost V 3 bases and J 4 bases, with 16 bases left between them. Germline CDR1 and CDR2: SGHAT and FQNNGV. The CDR3 covers 15 residues. The CDR3 here is CASSFGLLSQYEQYF. The CDR3 bases are TGTGCCAGCAGCTTCGGACTACTCTCCCAGTACGAGCAGTACTTC.

This clonotype was found many times. The J gene is TRBJ1-4, the V gene TRBV5-8, with TRBD1 as a possible D gene (5 bases). Trimming took off 7 bases at V and 8 bases at J, with 15 bases between the two ends. In germline, CDR1 is SGHTS, CDR2 YDEGEE. This CDR3 has 13 residues. The DNA of the CDR3 is TGTGCCAGCGGATTTCCTGGGGGGGAAAAACTGTTTTTT. Translating gives CASGFPGGEKLFF.

This clonotype was seen a few times. The chain is built from TRBV7-3 and TRBJ2-3; D is ambiguous. The germline V and J ends were trimmed by 5 bases and 6 bases, with 9 bases remaining between them. The germline gives CDR1 SGHTA, CDR2 FQGTGA. This CDR3 has 12 amino acids. For the CDR3, the DNA is TGTGCCAGCAGCAGCTCCGAGGATACGCAGTATTTT. This encodes CASSSSEDTQYF.

This clonotype appeared many times. The J gene is TRBJ2-1, the V gene TRBV7-2; 10 bases map to TRBD2. The V segment lost 6 bases and the J segment 4 bases; nucleotides outside the gene matches: 12. This CDR3 has 17 residues. Germline V gene data show CDR1 as SGHTA and CDR2 as FQGNSA. The CDR3 loop is CASSPSSGRARYNEQFF. The CDR3 DNA sequence: TGTGCCAGCAGTCCGTCCAGCGGGAGGGCCCGGTACAATGAGCAGTTCTTC.

This clonotype turned up a few times. This chain connects TRBV27 to TRBJ2-3; TRBD2 is a possible D gene (5 bases). Per germline, CDR1 MNHEY and CDR2 SMNVEV (reference sequence). The CDR3 is 15 residues long. Trimming removed 1 base from V and 0 bases from J, with 8 bases in between. The CDR3 spells CASSLYGGSTDTQYF. The CDR3 coding sequence is TGTGCCAGCAGTTTATACGGCGGGAGCACAGATACGCAGTATTTT.

This clonotype has a count of ten or more. The chain employs TRBV29-1 and TRBJ2-4, with D uncertain. V was pared by 6 bases and J by 9 bases, with 12 bases between. This CDR3 comprises 11 residues. Germline V gene lookup returns CDR1 SQVTM and CDR2 ANQGSEA. CDR3 nucleotide sequence: TGCAGCGTCGGTGAACGAAGCATTCAGTACTTC. It encodes CSVGERSIQYF.

V gene TRBV5-8 combines with J gene TRBJ2-1, with 7 bases aligning to TRBD2. V lost 4 bases, J lost 7 bases, and 14 bases stayed unmatched. CDR1 SGHTS and CDR2 YDEGEE come from the germline V gene. This CDR3 is 16 amino acids long. CDR3: CASSLWGGSGANEQFF. The CDR3 region has the DNA TGTGCCAGCAGCCTCTGGGGGGGGAGTGGGGCGAATGAGCAGTTCTTC.